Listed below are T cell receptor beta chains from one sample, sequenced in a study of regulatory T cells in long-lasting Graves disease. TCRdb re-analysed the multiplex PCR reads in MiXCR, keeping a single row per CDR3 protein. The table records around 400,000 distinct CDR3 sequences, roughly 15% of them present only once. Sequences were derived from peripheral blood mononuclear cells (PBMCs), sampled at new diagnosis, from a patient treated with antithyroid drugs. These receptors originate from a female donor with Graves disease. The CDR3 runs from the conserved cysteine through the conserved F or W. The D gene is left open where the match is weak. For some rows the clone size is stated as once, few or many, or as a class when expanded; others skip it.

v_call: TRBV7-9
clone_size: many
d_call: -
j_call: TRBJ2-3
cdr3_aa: CAGKDWSQTDTQYF
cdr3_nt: TGTGCCGGTAAGGACTGGAGCCAAACAGATACGCAGTATTTT

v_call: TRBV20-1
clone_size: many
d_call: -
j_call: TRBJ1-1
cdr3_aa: CSAPDTRGTEAFF
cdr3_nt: TGCAGTGCTCCCGACACTCGAGGCACTGAAGCTTTCTTT

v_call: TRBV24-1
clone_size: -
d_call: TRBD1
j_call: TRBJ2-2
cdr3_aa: CATSMDREKDTGELFF
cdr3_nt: TGTGCCACCAGTATGGACAGGGAAAAGGACACCGGGGAGCTGTTTTTT

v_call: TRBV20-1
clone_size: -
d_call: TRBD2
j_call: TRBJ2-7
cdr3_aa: CSARDLLAGAYEQYF
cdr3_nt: TGCAGTGCTAGAGATCTACTAGCGGGAGCATACGAGCAGTACTTC

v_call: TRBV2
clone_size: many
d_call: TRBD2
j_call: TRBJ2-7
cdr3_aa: CATVGLAGAYEQYF
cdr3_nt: TGTGCCACCGTTGGGTTAGCGGGCGCATACGAGCAGTACTTC

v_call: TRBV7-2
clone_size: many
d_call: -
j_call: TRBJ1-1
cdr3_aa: CASSELTGTEACF
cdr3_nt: TGTGCCAGCAGCGAATTGACAGGAACTGAAGCTTGCTTT

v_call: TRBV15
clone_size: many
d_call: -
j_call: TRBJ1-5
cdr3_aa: CATSRLHRVGDQPQHF
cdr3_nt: TGTGCCACCAGCAGATTACACAGGGTTGGAGATCAGCCCCAGCATTTT

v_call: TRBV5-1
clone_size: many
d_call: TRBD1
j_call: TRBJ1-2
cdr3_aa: CASSLYGDSGYTF
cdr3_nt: TGCGCCAGCAGCTTGTATGGGGACAGCGGCTACACCTTC

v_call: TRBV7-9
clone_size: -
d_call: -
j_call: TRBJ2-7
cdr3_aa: CASSLEGGTSYEQYF
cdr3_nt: TGTGCCAGCAGCTTAGAGGGGGGGACCTCCTACGAGCAGTACTTC

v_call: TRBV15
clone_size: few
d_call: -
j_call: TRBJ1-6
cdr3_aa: CATSRVKGAYNSPLHF
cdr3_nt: TGTGCCACCAGCAGAGTAAAGGGAGCCTATAATTCACCCCTCCACTTT

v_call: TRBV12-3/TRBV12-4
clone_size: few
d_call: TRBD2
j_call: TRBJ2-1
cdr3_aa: CASSSGTRDNNEQFF
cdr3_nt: TGTGCCAGCAGTTCCGGGACTAGAGACAACAATGAGCAGTTCTTC

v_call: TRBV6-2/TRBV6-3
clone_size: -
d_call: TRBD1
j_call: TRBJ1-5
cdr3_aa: CVSSTRGTGDGPQHF
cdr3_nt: TGTGTCAGCAGTACTCGAGGGACAGGGGATGGGCCCCAGCATTTT

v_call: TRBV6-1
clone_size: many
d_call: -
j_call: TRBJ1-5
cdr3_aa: CASRETRNQPQHF
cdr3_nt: TGTGCCAGCAGGGAAACCCGGAATCAGCCCCAGCATTTT

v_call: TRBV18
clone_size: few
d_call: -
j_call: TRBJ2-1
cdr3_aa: CASSPIELPYNEQFF
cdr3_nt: TGTGCCAGCTCACCAATAGAGCTACCTTACAATGAGCAGTTCTTC

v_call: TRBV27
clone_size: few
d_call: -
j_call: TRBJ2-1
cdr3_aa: CASSLVPQVYNEQFF
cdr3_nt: TGTGCCAGCAGTTTAGTACCGCAGGTTTACAATGAGCAGTTCTTC

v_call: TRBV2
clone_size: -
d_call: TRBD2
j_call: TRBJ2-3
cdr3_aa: CATRTGLAGGSTDTQYF
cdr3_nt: TGTGCCACCCGTACAGGACTAGCGGGGGGCAGCACAGATACGCAGTATTTT

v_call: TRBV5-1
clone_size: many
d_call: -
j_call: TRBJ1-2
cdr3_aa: CASSLGYGTDGYTF
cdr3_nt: TGCGCCAGCAGCTTGGGGTACGGCACGGATGGCTACACCTTC

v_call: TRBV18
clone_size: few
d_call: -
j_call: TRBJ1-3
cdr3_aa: CASSPRGTGNTIYF
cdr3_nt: TGTGCCAGCTCACCCCGGGGGACTGGAAACACCATATATTTT

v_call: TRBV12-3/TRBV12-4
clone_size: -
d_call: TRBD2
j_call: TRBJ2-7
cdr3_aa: CASSLTASGPAGGPLDEQYF
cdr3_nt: TGTGCCAGCAGTTTAACAGCCTCGGGACCAGCGGGAGGGCCGCTCGACGAGCAGTACTTC

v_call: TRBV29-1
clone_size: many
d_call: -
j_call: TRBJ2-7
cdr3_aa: CSVEVDISYEQYF
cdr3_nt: TGCAGCGTTGAAGTGGATATCTCCTACGAGCAGTACTTC

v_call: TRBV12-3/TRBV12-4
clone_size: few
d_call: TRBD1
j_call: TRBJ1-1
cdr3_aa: CASKQGGGTEAFF
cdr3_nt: TGTGCCAGCAAACAGGGGGGGGGTACTGAAGCTTTCTTT

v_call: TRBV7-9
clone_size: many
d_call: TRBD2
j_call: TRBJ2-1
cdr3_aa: CASSLTSGSSSYNEQFF
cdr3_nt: TGTGCCAGCAGTCTAACTAGCGGGAGTAGCTCCTACAATGAGCAGTTCTTC

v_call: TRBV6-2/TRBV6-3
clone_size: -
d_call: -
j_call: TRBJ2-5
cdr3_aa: CASSYSTLGETQYF
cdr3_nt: TGTGCCAGCAGTTACTCGACTTTAGGAGAGACCCAGTACTTC

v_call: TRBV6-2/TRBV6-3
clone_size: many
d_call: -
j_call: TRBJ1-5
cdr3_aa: CASSDLINQPQHF
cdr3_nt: TGTGCCAGCAGTGACTTAATCAATCAGCCCCAGCATTTT

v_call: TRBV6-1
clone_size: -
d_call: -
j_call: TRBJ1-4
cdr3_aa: CASNLRDTATNEKLFF
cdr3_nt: TGTGCCAGCAACTTACGCGACACTGCAACTAATGAAAAACTGTTTTTT

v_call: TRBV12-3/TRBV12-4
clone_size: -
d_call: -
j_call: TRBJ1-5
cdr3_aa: CASSLGAGTASNQPQHF
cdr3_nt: TGTGCCAGCTCCCTCGGAGCGGGGACGGCGAGCAATCAGCCCCAGCATTTT

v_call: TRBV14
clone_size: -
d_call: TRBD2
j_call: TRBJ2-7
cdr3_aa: CASSLLGGSDEQYF
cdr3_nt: TGTGCCAGCAGTCTTCTCGGGGGGAGCGACGAGCAGTACTTC

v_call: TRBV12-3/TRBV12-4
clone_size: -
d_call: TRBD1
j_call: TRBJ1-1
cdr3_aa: CASSSSGTGGGTEAFF
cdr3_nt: TGTGCCAGCAGTTCATCCGGGACAGGGGGCGGCACTGAAGCTTTCTTT

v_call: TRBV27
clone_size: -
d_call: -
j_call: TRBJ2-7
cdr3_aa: CASSPTTTYEQYF
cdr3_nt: TGTGCCAGCTCGCCGACAACTACCTACGAGCAGTACTTC

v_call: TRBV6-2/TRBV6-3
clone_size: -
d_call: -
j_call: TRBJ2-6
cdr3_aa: CASSEEGSGANVLTF
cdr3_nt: TGTGCCAGCAGTGAAGAAGGCTCTGGGGCCAACGTCCTGACTTTC

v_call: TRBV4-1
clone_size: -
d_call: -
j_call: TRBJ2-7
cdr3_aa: CASSHAPVGEQYF
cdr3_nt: TGCGCCAGCAGCCACGCCCCGGTCGGGGAGCAGTACTTC

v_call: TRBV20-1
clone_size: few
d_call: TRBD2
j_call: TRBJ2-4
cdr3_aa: CSATGTSGINIQYF
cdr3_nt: TGCAGTGCCACCGGGACTAGCGGAATAAACATTCAGTACTTC

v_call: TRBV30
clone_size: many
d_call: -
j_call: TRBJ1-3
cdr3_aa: CACHGQNSGNTIYF
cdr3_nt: TGTGCCTGCCATGGGCAGAACTCTGGAAACACCATATATTTT